The sequence of this T cell receptor (beta chain) was determined in a study of T cells in Graves' hyperthyroidism and ophthalmopathy. Across the whole study: It was at initial diagnosis, before any treatment, that peripheral blood was collected.

This clonotype was counted many times. Its antigen is not known. The diagnostic basis comprised clinical symptoms, serum thyroxine and TRAb, thyroid ultrasound and orbital computed tomography. Whole-study results and caveats: Ophthalmopathy and stable hyperthyroidism were told apart by a 13 V-J model. Ophthalmopathy got predicted by the model a median roughly six months before its onset.

What was amplified from RNA transcripts were TCR beta CDR3 regions. A set of HTBI primers served as the primers for a first-round RT-PCR of the TCR CDR3. MiXCR, run by TCRdb on the multiplex PCR reads, gives a single entry per CDR3 protein. The sample yields hundreds of thousands of distinct CDR3 sequences, about 12% seen once. The source of this sequence is a woman aged 18-35 years with Graves' hyperthyroidism. The sample consisted of blood.

The chain's CDR3 is CATSGSSGRRETQYF. CDR3 in DNA: TGTGCCACCAGTGGGTCTAGCGGGAGGCGAGAGACCCAGTACTTC. The chain uses TRBV24-1 and TRBJ2-5; 11 bases are shared with TRBD2. Trimming at V came to 5 bases and at J to 4 bases, leaving 5 bases not matched to a gene. The germline CDR1 and CDR2 sequences are KGHDR and SFDVKD. The CDR3 contains 15 residues.